This T cell receptor (beta chain) derives from a study of blood T cell repertoires in COVID-19. Sequenced by immunoSEQ multiplex PCR; TCRdb stores in-frame clones only, minus some. The data show under 50,000 clones, 92% seen once. Unmatched junction bases numbered 5, after V lost 3 bases and J lost 2 bases. The CDR3 is 15 amino acids. Germline CDR1 is MGHRA and CDR2 is YSYEKL. This sequence joins TRBV4-1 and TRBJ2-3; 7 bases align to TRBD2. This clonotype was obtained from a human donor in a cohort sampled during active COVID-19. The sample comprised peripheral blood. CDR3 sequence reads: CASSHLADTTDTQYF. The CDR3, as DNA: TGCGCCAGCAGCCACCTAGCGGATACCACAGATACGCAGTATTTT.